The rows below give T cell receptor beta chains drawn from one sample of a study of T cells after yellow fever vaccination. TCRdb itself ran the 5' RACE reads through MiXCR, one entry per CDR3 protein. The sample comprises 250,000 to 300,000 distinct CDR3 sequences, less than 9.5% of which are singletons, and about 3.7% rests with the top ten. Material: CD4+ T cells sorted from PBMCs, obtained 5 days after the yellow fever booster vaccination. The receptors were gathered from a man aged 18 to 30 who received the YFV17D yellow fever vaccine. CDR3s include the opening cysteine and the closing phenylalanine or tryptophan. The D gene is left open where the match is weak. Size tells how often a clone was seen (once, few, many) or the class of an expanded clone, and some rows leave it out.

clone_size,j_call,v_call,d_call,cdr3_aa,cdr3_nt
-,TRBJ2-5,TRBV20-1,TRBD2,CSARPGGGETQYF,TGCAGTGCTAGACCGGGGGGGGGAGAGACCCAGTACTTC
few,TRBJ1-2,TRBV12-3/TRBV12-4,TRBD1,CASSFGTGGNYGYTF,TGTGCCAGCAGTTTTGGGACAGGGGGCAACTATGGCTACACCTTC
many,TRBJ2-1,TRBV5-1,-,CASSYPPDRLAYNEQFF,TGCGCCAGCAGCTACCCTCCCGACAGGCTCGCCTACAATGAGCAGTTCTTC
few,TRBJ2-2,TRBV9,-,CASSEAGRSGELFF,TGTGCCAGCAGCGAGGCGGGGAGGTCCGGGGAGCTGTTTTTT
few,TRBJ2-2,TRBV3-1,-,CASSQGLESGNTGELFF,TGTGCCAGCAGCCAAGGACTCGAGTCAGGGAACACCGGGGAGCTGTTTTTT
many,TRBJ2-3,TRBV7-7,TRBD2,CASSPILAGGTDTQYF,TGTGCTAGCAGCCCAATTCTAGCGGGGGGCACAGATACGCAGTATTTT
-,TRBJ2-5,TRBV7-6,-,CASSFETTTARAQYF,TGTGCCAGCAGCTTCGAAACCACGACAGCCAGGGCCCAGTACTTC
few,TRBJ1-2,TRBV5-1,-,CASSGGTTGTGYTF,TGCGCCAGCAGCGGCGGGACTACTGGAACCGGCTACACCTTC
few,TRBJ1-3,TRBV10-3,-,CAIGRGDPGYGNTIYF,TGTGCCATCGGGAGAGGGGACCCAGGGTATGGAAACACCATATATTTT
few,TRBJ2-5,TRBV7-2,TRBD1,CASRPQGATAGSF,TGTGCCAGCAGACCCCAGGGGGCGACTGCGGGGTCCTTC
-,TRBJ1-2,TRBV18,-,CASSLKDRMSGYTF,TGTGCCAGCTCCCTTAAGGACAGAATGAGTGGCTACACCTTC
many,TRBJ2-6,TRBV4-3,TRBD1,CASSQRGGLSGANVLTF,TGCGCCAGCAGCCAGAGAGGGGGCCTTTCCGGGGCCAACGTCCTGACTTTC
few,TRBJ2-1,TRBV20-1,-,CSAPLRVSEQFF,TGCAGTGCCCCGCTCCGGGTTAGTGAGCAGTTCTTC
few,TRBJ2-2,TRBV5-1,-,CASSGVTANTGELFF,TGCGCCAGCAGCGGGGTCACTGCGAATACCGGGGAGCTGTTTTTT
-,TRBJ1-4,TRBV12-3/TRBV12-4,TRBD1,CASSLRQGGNEKLFF,TGTGCCAGCAGTCTGAGACAGGGGGGTAATGAAAAACTGTTTTTT
-,TRBJ1-5,TRBV11-2,-,CASSLGLRGYSNQPQHF,TGTGCCAGCAGCTTAGGGTTGCGGGGATATAGCAATCAGCCCCAGCATTTT
-,TRBJ2-7,TRBV7-2,TRBD1,CASSLIWTGYYEQYF,TGTGCCAGCAGCTTAATTTGGACAGGGTACTACGAGCAGTACTTC
few,TRBJ2-5,TRBV5-1,-,CASSLRMGGQETQYF,TGCGCCAGCAGCTTACGGATGGGCGGGCAAGAGACCCAGTACTTC